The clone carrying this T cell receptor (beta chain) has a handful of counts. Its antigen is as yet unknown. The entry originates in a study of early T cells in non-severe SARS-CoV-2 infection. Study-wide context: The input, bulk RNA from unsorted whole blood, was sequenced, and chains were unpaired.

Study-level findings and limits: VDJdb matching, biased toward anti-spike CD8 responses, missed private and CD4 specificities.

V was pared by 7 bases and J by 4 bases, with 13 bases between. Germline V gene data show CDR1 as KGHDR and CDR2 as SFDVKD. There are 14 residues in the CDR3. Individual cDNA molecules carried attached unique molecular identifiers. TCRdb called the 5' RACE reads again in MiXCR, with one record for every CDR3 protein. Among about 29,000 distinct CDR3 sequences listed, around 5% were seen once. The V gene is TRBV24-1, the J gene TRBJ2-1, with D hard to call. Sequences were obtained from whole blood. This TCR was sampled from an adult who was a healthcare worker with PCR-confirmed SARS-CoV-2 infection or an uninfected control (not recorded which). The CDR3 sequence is CATSYSLAYNEQFF. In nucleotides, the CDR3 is TGTGCCACCAGCTATAGTCTGGCATACAATGAGCAGTTCTTC.